This T cell receptor (beta chain) is from a study of early T cells in non-severe SARS-CoV-2 infection. Study context: Investigators sequenced bulk RNA drawn from unsorted whole blood, and chains remained unpaired.

With regard to this clonotype: Its antigen is unidentified.

Tagging with unique molecular identifiers was applied to individual cDNA molecules. TCRdb re-analysed the 5' RACE reads in MiXCR, keeping a single row per CDR3 protein. The sample has about 80,000 distinct CDR3 sequences, about 12% seen once. General observations from the study: Anti-spike CD8 responses were favored in VDJdb matching, and private and CD4 specificities were missed.

V was pared by 5 bases and J by 0 bases, with 10 bases of the junction left unmatched. The CDR3 loop spans 17 amino acids. The germline CDR1 and CDR2 sequences are SGHNT and YYREEE (reference sequence). Sequencing was performed on whole blood. This sequence was found in an adult who was a healthcare worker with PCR-confirmed SARS-CoV-2 infection or an uninfected control (not recorded which). V is TRBV5-4 and J is TRBJ2-2; 7 bases fit TRBD1. The CDR3 region has the DNA TGTGCCAGCAGGCAACCGGGACAGAGCGCGAACACCGGGGAGCTGTTTTTT. Translation gives CASRQPGQSANTGELFF.